By share, the clone carrying this T cell receptor (beta chain) ranks as large. The V and J ends lost 0 bases and 7 bases, in that order; junction bases with no gene match: 6. CDR1 and CDR2 from the germline V gene are MGHRA and YSYEKL. This CDR3 region has 16 residues. This entry is derived from a study of blood T cell repertoires in COVID-19. Study information: The study drew acute and convalescent COVID-19 samples from the United States, Italy and Spain. Nucleic acid was either cDNA or gDNA, and it came from T cells, B-cell-depleted T cells, or PBMCs.

Authors' analysis steps: Estimated nucleated cell counts came from reference gene primer amplification. Produced via immunoSEQ multiplex PCR; TCRdb's table is partial and in-frame only. V, J and clone size are taken as reported in that table, and D and trimming were inferred from the DNA itself. This table has around 100,000 clones, about 86% appearing once. This TCR was recovered from a human donor in a cohort sampled during active COVID-19. Source material: peripheral blood. The chain recombines TRBV4-1 with TRBJ2-1; 10 bases are a match to TRBD1. The CDR3 spells CASSQETGTGENEQFF. The CDR3 DNA follows: TGCGCCAGCAGCCAAGAAACCGGGACAGGGGAAAATGAGCAGTTCTTC.